Listed below are T cell receptor beta chains from one sample, sequenced in a study of Graves' ophthalmopathy and Graves' hyperthyroidism. MiXCR, applied by TCRdb to the multiplex PCR reads, yields one record per CDR3 protein. In the table there are about 40,000 distinct CDR3 sequences, 45% to 60% of which are singletons. Sequencing was done on a sample of peripheral blood. These TCRs come from an adult man with Graves' ophthalmopathy. Both conserved end residues are part of each CDR3. D genes are given only for firm matches. Size values are once, few and many counts, or a class for expanded clones, and some rows have none.

TRBJ1-5,few,.,TRBV19,CASSIDSYQPQHF
TRBJ1-1,.,TRBD1,TRBV19,CASSVRTGQGLTEAFF
TRBJ1-2,many,.,TRBV5-4,CASSPDRTAPYGYTF
TRBJ1-2,.,.,TRBV24-1,CATSDSYYGYTF
TRBJ1-3,many,.,TRBV20-1,CSASFGGVGNTIYF
TRBJ1-1,many,.,TRBV6-6,CASSYGGMNTEAFF
TRBJ1-6,many,.,TRBV4-3,CASSQVGGGNSPLHF
TRBJ2-1,.,.,TRBV24-1,CATSDPSTLF
TRBJ1-6,many,TRBD1,TRBV19,CASSIARGPYNSPLHF
TRBJ2-3,many,.,TRBV6-6,CASSYSGIPASTDTQYF
TRBJ1-1,many,.,TRBV11-2,CASLRRGTEAFF
TRBJ2-1,.,TRBD2,TRBV9,CASSVVGSGASYNEQFF
TRBJ1-1,many,TRBD1,TRBV10-3,CAIRADRGNTEAFF
TRBJ1-6,many,.,TRBV19,CASSIQGTISPLHF
TRBJ2-1,many,.,TRBV27,CASSLIPSSYNEQFF
TRBJ2-3,many,.,TRBV9,CASSVEGRESGTDTQYF
TRBJ2-7,many,.,TRBV11-2,CASSILGKPYEQYF
TRBJ2-7,.,TRBD2,TRBV20-1,CSASTSGSYEQYF
TRBJ2-1,few,.,TRBV29-1,CSIGGGGEQFF
TRBJ2-2,many,TRBD1,TRBV20-1,CSATAGTGHTGELFF
TRBJ2-2,.,TRBD1,TRBV7-3,CASSLTGDSTRELFF
TRBJ2-2,many,TRBD2,TRBV11-2,CASSLAGGGGTGELFF
TRBJ2-7,.,TRBD2,TRBV5-1,CASSLGGLAGRTYEQYF
TRBJ2-3,many,TRBD2,TRBV4-3,CASSQVGAGGPDTQYF
TRBJ2-6,once,TRBD1,TRBV19,CATGTGTGANVLTF
TRBJ2-1,.,TRBD2,TRBV7-9,CASSPYSLGLAGGNEQFF
TRBJ1-1,.,TRBD1,TRBV29-1,CSVRQGLRTEAFF
TRBJ2-3,.,TRBD2,TRBV19,CASSPRTSGSTDTQYF